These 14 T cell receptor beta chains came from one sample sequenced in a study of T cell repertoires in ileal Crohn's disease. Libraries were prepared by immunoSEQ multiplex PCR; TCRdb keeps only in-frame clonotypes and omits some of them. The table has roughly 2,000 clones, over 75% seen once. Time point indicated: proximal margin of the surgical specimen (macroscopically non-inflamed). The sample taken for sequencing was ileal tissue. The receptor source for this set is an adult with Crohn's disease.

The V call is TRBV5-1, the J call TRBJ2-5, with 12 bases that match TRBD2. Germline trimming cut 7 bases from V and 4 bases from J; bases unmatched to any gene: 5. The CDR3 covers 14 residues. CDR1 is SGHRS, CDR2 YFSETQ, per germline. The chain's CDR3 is CASSPTSGGETQYF. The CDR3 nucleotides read TGCGCCAGCTCACCGACTAGCGGGGGAGAGACCCAGTACTTC.

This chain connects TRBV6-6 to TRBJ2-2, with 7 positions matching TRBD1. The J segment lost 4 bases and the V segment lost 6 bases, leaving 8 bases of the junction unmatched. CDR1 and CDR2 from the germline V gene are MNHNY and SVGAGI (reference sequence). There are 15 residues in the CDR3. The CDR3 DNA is TGTGCCAGCAGGGCGAGACAGGGTAGCACCGGGGAGCTGTTTTTT. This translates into CASRARQGSTGELFF.

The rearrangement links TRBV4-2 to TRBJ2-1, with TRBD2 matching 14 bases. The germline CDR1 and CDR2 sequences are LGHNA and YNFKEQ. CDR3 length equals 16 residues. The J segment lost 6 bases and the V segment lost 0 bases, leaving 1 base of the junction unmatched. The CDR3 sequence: CASSQDGTSGGNEQFF. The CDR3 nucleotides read TGTGCCAGCAGCCAAGATGGGACTAGCGGGGGCAATGAGCAGTTCTTC.

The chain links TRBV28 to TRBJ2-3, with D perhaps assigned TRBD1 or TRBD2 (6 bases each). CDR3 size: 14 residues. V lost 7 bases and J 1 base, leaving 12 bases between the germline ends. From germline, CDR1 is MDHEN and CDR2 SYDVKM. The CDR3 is CASNGGPGTDTQYF. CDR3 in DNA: TGTGCCAGCAATGGGGGGCCGGGCACAGATACGCAGTATTTT. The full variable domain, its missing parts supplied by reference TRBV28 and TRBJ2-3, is DVKVTQSSRYLVKRTGEKVFLECVQDMDHENMFWYRQDPGLGLRLIYFSYDVKMKEKGDIPEGYSVSREKKERFSLILESASTNQTSMYLCASNGGPGTDTQYFGPGTRLTVL.

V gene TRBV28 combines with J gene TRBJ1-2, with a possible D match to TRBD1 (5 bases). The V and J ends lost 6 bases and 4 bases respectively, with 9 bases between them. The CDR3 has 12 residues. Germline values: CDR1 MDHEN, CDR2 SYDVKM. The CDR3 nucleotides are TGTGCCAGCAGCCCTCAGGGCTATGGCTACACCTTC. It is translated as CASSPQGYGYTF.

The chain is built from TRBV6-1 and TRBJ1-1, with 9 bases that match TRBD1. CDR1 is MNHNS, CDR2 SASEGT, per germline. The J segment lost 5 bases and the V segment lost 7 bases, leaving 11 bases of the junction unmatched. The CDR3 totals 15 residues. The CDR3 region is CASTTGQGRYTEAFF. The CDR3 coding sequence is TGTGCCAGCACGACGGGACAGGGTAGGTATACTGAAGCTTTCTTT.

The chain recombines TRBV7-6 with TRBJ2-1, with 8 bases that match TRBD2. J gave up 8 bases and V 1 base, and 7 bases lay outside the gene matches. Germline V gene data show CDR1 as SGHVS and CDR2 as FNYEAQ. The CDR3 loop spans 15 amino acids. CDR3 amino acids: CASSLESGGAYEQFF. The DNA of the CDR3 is TGTGCCAGCAGCTTAGAATCCGGGGGGGCCTATGAGCAGTTCTTC. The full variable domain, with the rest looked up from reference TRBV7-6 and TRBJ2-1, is GAGVSQSPRYKVTKRGQDVALRCDPISGHVSLYWYRQALGQGPEFLTYFNYEAQQDKSGLPNDRFSAERPEGSISTLTIQRTEQRDSAMYRCASSLESGGAYEQFFGPGTRLTVL.

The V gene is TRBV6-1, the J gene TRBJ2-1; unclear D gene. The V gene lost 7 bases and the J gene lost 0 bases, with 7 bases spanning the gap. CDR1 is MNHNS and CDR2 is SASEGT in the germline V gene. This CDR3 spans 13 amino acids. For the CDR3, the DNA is TGTGCCAGCATTCAGAGCTCCTACAATGAGCAGTTCTTC. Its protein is CASIQSSYNEQFF.

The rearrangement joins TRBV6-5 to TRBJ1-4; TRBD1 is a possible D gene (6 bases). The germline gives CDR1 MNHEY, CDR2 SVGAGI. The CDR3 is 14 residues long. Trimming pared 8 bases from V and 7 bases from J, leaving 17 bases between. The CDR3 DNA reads TGTGCCAGCCCTCCAGGGGCAGGTATTGAAAAACTGTTTTTT. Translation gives CASPPGAGIEKLFF.

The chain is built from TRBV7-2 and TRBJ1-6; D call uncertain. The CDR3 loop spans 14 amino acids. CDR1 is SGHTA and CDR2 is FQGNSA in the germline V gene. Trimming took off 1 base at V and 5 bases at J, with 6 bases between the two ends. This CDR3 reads CASSLGQNNSPLHF. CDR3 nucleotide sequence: TGTGCCAGCAGCTTAGGTCAGAATAATTCACCCCTCCACTTT.

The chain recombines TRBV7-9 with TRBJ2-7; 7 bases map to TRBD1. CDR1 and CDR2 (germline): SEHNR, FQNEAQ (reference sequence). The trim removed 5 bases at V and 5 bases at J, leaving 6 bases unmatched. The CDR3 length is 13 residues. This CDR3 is CASSRRDSHEQYF. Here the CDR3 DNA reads TGTGCCAGCAGCAGAAGGGACAGCCACGAGCAGTACTTC.

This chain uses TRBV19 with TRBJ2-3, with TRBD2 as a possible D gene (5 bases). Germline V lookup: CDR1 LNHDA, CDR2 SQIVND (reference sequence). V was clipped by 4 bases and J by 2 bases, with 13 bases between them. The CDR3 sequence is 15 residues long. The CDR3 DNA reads TGTGCCAGTAGTAAGGGAACTAGAGTCACAGATACGCAGTATTTT. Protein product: CASSKGTRVTDTQYF.

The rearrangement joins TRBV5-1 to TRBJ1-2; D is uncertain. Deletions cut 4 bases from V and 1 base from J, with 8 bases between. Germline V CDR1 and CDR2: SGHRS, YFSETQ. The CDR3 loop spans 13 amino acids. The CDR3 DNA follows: TGCGCCAGCAGCGGGCTCAGTAACTATGGCTACACCTTC. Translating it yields CASSGLSNYGYTF.

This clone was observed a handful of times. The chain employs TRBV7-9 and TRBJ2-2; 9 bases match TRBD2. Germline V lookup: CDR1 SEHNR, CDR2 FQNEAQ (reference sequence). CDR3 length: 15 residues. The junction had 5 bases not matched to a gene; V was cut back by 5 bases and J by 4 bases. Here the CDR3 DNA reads TGTGCCAGCAGCCCGCCGGGACTAGCCACCGGGGAGCTGTTTTTT. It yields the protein CASSPPGLATGELFF.